Presented here are 30 T cell receptor beta chains from one specimen sequenced in a study of cytomegalovirus exposure and HLA in healthy donors. The PCR had 60 Vbeta and 13 Jbeta primers. Data came from immunoSEQ multiplex PCR; TCRdb stores just in-frame clones and leaves some out. The sample holds 100,000 to 150,000 clones, roughly a tenth seen once. Material for sequencing was PBMCs. The receptors originated from a woman under 30 in good health and CMV-seropositive.

To note about this clone: In this CDR3 the conserved last residue, phenylalanine or tryptophan, is missing, so a read error is likely. The chain employs TRBV2 and TRBJ1-1; 8 bases are shared with TRBD1. This CDR3 contains 14 residues. Trimming at V came to 10 bases and at J to 5 bases, leaving 12 bases not matched to a gene. Germline-derived CDR1 and CDR2 are SNHLY and FYNNEI. CDR3 nucleotide sequence: TGTGCCATCACCGGGACAGGTGGGAAAACTGAAGCTTTCTTG. Residues: CAITGTGGKTEAFL.

This sequence joins TRBV4-1 and TRBJ1-1, with D hard to call. CDR1 and CDR2 (germline): MGHRA, YSYEKL. The CDR3 loop spans 17 amino acids. Trimming stripped 4 bases from V and 2 bases from J, with 20 bases between. The chain's CDR3 is CASSPRKARVLNTEAFF. The CDR3 coding sequence is TGCGCCAGCAGCCCTAGGAAGGCGCGAGTTCTTAACACTGAAGCTTTCTTT.

The sample holds a few counts of this clone. The V call is TRBV21-1, the J call TRBJ2-1; the table's D call TRBD2 went unverified against the DNA. TRBV21-1 is a known pseudogene. The CDR3 consists of 14 residues. CDR3 sequence reads: CAIIGTSSRSEKFF. CDR3 nucleotides: TGTGCCATCATAGGGACTAGCTCTAGATCGGAGAAGTTCTTC.

The chain combines TRBV5-1 with TRBJ2-1, with TRBD1 matching 9 bases. The CDR3 is 15 residues long. Per germline, CDR1 SGHRS and CDR2 YFSETQ. V dropped 4 bases and J dropped 6; count of bases not matched to a gene: 8. DNA of the CDR3: TGCGCCAGCAGCCCCGGGACAGGGCTCCTCAATGAGCAGTTCTTC. Protein sequence: CASSPGTGLLNEQFF.

V and J are TRBV29-1 and TRBJ2-1; 12 bases line up with TRBD2. Germline V gene lookup returns CDR1 SQVTM and CDR2 ANQGSEA. V shed 6 bases, J shed 8 bases, and the junction held 11 bases outside the gene matches. CDR3 length: 15 amino acids. CDR3: CSVVTTSGRTDEQFF. CDR3 DNA: TGCAGCGTCGTAACAACTAGCGGGAGGACCGATGAGCAGTTCTTC.

This clone was observed a few times. This sequence joins TRBV2 and TRBJ2-7, with TRBD1 matching 10 bases. The V gene end was trimmed by 7 bases and the J gene end by 5 bases; junction bases not matched to a gene: 11. Per the germline V gene, CDR1 is SNHLY and CDR2 is FYNNEI. The CDR3 loop spans 15 amino acids. CDR3 in amino acids: CASTNPGQGSNEQYF. The CDR3 nucleotides are TGTGCCAGCACTAACCCGGGACAGGGGTCTAACGAGCAGTACTTC.

This clone appeared a few times. The chain carries TRBV7-2 and TRBJ2-3; possible D gene TRBD1, 6 bases. V lost 8 bases and J 2 bases, leaving 17 bases between the germline ends. CDR3 length equals 15 residues. Germline assignment: CDR1 SGHTA and CDR2 FQGNSA. The CDR3: CASSHPAGVTDTQYF. DNA for the CDR3: TGTGCCAGCTCACACCCGGCAGGGGTCACAGATACGCAGTATTTT.

This clone was detected only a few times. This chain connects TRBV28 to TRBJ2-7, with D unclear. With 7 bases removed from V and 7 bases from J, the gap between germline ends came to 11 bases. From germline, CDR1 is MDHEN and CDR2 SYDVKM. The CDR3 is made up of 11 amino acids. The CDR3, as DNA: TGTGCCAGCACCTATATCGGGGAGCAGTACTTC. Translating gives CASTYIGEQYF.

The chain couples TRBV30 to TRBJ1-2, with TRBD1 identical over 8 bases. CDR1 and CDR2 from the germline V gene are GTSNPN and SVGIG (reference sequence). The CDR3 extends over 14 amino acids. The V gene end was trimmed by 0 bases and the J gene end by 11 bases; junction bases not matched to a gene: 11. This CDR3 is CAWSVPGQGLRYTF. The DNA of the CDR3 is TGTGCCTGGAGTGTACCAGGACAGGGCCTGAGGTACACCTTC.

This clone was found a few times. The V and J genes are TRBV25-1 and TRBJ2-3, with TRBD2 matching 11 bases. Germline CDR1 reads MGHDK; CDR2 reads SYGVNS. V lost 0 bases to trimming and J lost 5 bases; unmatched junction nucleotides: 7. CDR3 length: 17 amino acids. The CDR3 nucleotides read TGTGCCAGCAGTGAATACACTAGCGGGAGTTTGGGAGATACGCAGTATTTT. Translated: CASSEYTSGSLGDTQYF.

This chain connects TRBV7-9 to TRBJ2-5, with D tentatively TRBD2 (6 bases). V was trimmed by 5 bases and J by 2 bases, leaving 15 bases between them. From germline, CDR1 is SEHNR and CDR2 FQNEAQ (reference sequence). The CDR3 is 15 amino acids. The CDR3 coding sequence is TGTGCCAGCAGCCATATACGGGACTTACAAGAGACCCAGTACTTC. Protein product: CASSHIRDLQETQYF.

The gene calls are TRBV19 and TRBJ2-3; D is perhaps TRBD2 (6 bases). This CDR3 region has 17 residues. Germline loops: CDR1 LNHDA, CDR2 SQIVND (reference sequence). V shed 1 base and J shed 0 bases, with 14 bases lying between them. This chain's CDR3 is CASSIGGERISTDTQYF. CDR3 nucleotide sequence: TGTGCCAGTAGTATAGGCGGGGAGCGAATAAGCACAGATACGCAGTATTTT. Drawing the rest from reference TRBV19 and TRBJ2-3, the complete variable domain is DGGITQSPKYLFRKEGQNVTLSCEQNLNHDAMYWYRQDPGQGLRLIYYSQIVNDFQKGDIAEGYSVSREKKESFPLTVTSAQKNPTAFYLCASSIGGERISTDTQYFGPGTRLTVL.

The genes are TRBV29-1 and TRBJ2-7, with D perhaps TRBD1 (5 bases). V lost 8 bases and J 4 bases, leaving 12 bases between the germline ends. The CDR3 has 11 residues. Germline V lookup: CDR1 SQVTM, CDR2 ANQGSEA. CDR3 coding DNA: TGCAGCACTTCACAGGAGTACGAGCAGTACTTC. Translation gives CSTSQEYEQYF.

This clone was detected only a few times. This rearrangement joins TRBV6-1 to TRBJ2-2, with D unresolved. Germline CDR1 is MNHNS and CDR2 is SASEGT. Trimming took off 2 bases at V and 6 bases at J, with 4 bases between the two ends. The CDR3 spans 12 residues. DNA for the CDR3: TGTGCCAGCAGTGAACTTGCCGGGGAGCTGTTTTTT. Residues: CASSELAGELFF.

The chain employs TRBV5-1 and TRBJ2-7; TRBD2 agrees at 7 bases. V dropped 0 bases and J dropped 6; count of bases not matched to a gene: 3. The CDR3 is made up of 13 amino acids. CDR1 SGHRS and CDR2 YFSETQ come from the germline V gene. Here the CDR3 DNA reads TGCGCCAGCAGCTTGGCCGGGAGGAGCGAGCAGTACTTC. Its protein is CASSLAGRSEQYF.

This clone has a handful of counts. This chain uses TRBV6-1 with TRBJ2-1, with TRBD2 matching over 9 bases. Germline-derived CDR1 and CDR2 are MNHNS and SASEGT. The CDR3 totals 15 residues. With 7 bases clipped from V and 7 bases from J, the junction kept 11 bases outside the gene matches. The CDR3 loop is CASKGGAGGSNEQFF. DNA for the CDR3: TGTGCCAGCAAAGGGGGGGCGGGAGGGTCTAATGAGCAGTTCTTC.

This clone was detected only a few times. This chain joins TRBV4-1 and TRBJ2-7; 10 nucleotides line up with TRBD1. Trimming at V came to 5 bases and at J to 3 bases, leaving 1 base not matched to a gene. Germline CDR1 is MGHRA and CDR2 is YSYEKL. This CDR3 comprises 13 residues. The CDR3 loop reads CASSWTGGYEQYF. The CDR3 region has the DNA TGCGCCAGCAGCTGGACAGGGGGCTACGAGCAGTACTTC.

This sequence joins TRBV15 and TRBJ2-3; 11 bases match TRBD2. Looked up from germline, CDR1 is LNHNV and CDR2 is YYDKDF (reference sequence). The CDR3 is 19 amino acids. Trimming took 3 bases from V and 2 from J; bases not matched to a gene: 13. The CDR3 here is CATSSPGTSGSFFTDTQYF. The CDR3 DNA sequence: TGTGCCACCAGCAGCCCCGGGACTAGCGGATCCTTTTTCACAGATACGCAGTATTTT.

This chain links TRBV28 with TRBJ2-7; D gene ambiguous. The CDR3 is made up of 13 amino acids. V was trimmed by 7 bases and J by 0 bases, leaving 10 bases between them. In germline, CDR1 is MDHEN, CDR2 SYDVKM. The CDR3 spells CASTSAASYEQYF. The CDR3 DNA reads as TGTGCCAGCACCTCGGCGGCCTCCTACGAGCAGTACTTC.

The V call is TRBV5-5, the J call TRBJ1-6; 7 positions match TRBD1. V shed 6 bases, J shed 6 bases, and the junction held 3 bases outside the gene matches. Germline CDR1 and CDR2: SGHKS and YYEKEE (reference sequence). This CDR3 region has 13 residues. The CDR3 spells CASKGQPNSPLHF. CDR3 DNA: TGTGCCAGCAAGGGACAGCCTAATTCACCCCTCCACTTT.

This clone has a handful of counts. At the DNA level, this CDR3 is encoded by other sequences in the same sample as well. The chain employs TRBV19 and TRBJ1-1; D gene uncertain. Trimming stripped 2 bases from V and 0 bases from J, with 4 bases between. Germline loops: CDR1 LNHDA, CDR2 SQIVND (reference sequence). This CDR3 is built from 13 residues. CDR3 DNA sequence: TGTGCCAGTAGTATAACAATGAACACTGAAGCTTTCTTT. Amino acids: CASSITMNTEAFF. The whole variable domain, remainder taken from reference TRBV19 and TRBJ1-1, is DGGITQSPKYLFRKEGQNVTLSCEQNLNHDAMYWYRQDPGQGLRLIYYSQIVNDFQKGDIAEGYSVSREKKESFPLTVTSAQKNPTAFYLCASSITMNTEAFFGQGTRLTVV.

The rearrangement links TRBV5-1 to TRBJ2-1, with 10 positions matching TRBD1. Germline V gene lookup returns CDR1 SGHRS and CDR2 YFSETQ. V lost 3 bases and J lost 8; bases outside the gene matches: 11. The CDR3 has 16 residues. The CDR3 DNA is TGCGCCAGCAGCTCAACCGGGACAGGGGTCTTCGATGAGCAGTTCTTC. It encodes CASSSTGTGVFDEQFF.

The chain has TRBV29-1 and TRBJ1-2; no clear D. CDR3 size: 9 residues. The germline V gene encodes CDR1 SQVTM and CDR2 ANQGSEA. V was trimmed by 4 bases and J by 6 bases, leaving 3 bases between them. In DNA, the CDR3 is TGCAGCGTTGGAGATGGCTACACCTTC. The encoded protein is CSVGDGYTF.

This clone was detected a few times. This chain uses TRBV29-1 with TRBJ2-6, with D perhaps matching TRBD2 (5 bases). Trimming left V 6 bases short and J 0 bases short, with 15 bases between. CDR1 is SQVTM, CDR2 ANQGSEA, per germline. CDR3 length: 16 amino acids. The CDR3 region has the DNA TGCAGCGTGGAGGCACCGAGTGGCTCTGGGGCCAACGTCCTGACTTTC. Amino acids: CSVEAPSGSGANVLTF.

V is TRBV28 and J is TRBJ1-2; D not resolved. V lost 8 bases and J lost 3, with 16 bases in between. This CDR3 has 14 amino acids. Germline loops: CDR1 MDHEN, CDR2 SYDVKM. This chain's CDR3 is CASLGGLRDYGYTF. The CDR3 DNA reads TGTGCCAGCTTGGGTGGCCTGAGGGACTATGGCTACACCTTC.

This clone was counted once. V usage is TRBV5-1 and J usage is TRBJ2-5; D might be TRBD1 (6 bases). Germline lookup yields CDR1 SGHRS and CDR2 YFSETQ. This CDR3 is built from 13 residues. The V end was cut by 5 bases, the J end by 5 bases, with 13 bases between. CDR3 amino acids: CASSSTGLETQYF. CDR3 coding DNA: TGCGCCAGCAGTTCTACAGGGTTGGAGACCCAGTACTTC. The entire variable domain, with the rest obtained from reference TRBV5-1 and TRBJ2-5, is as follows: KAGVTQTPRYLIKTRGQQVTLSCSPISGHRSVSWYQQTPGQGLQFLFEYFSETQRNKGNFPGRFSGRQFSNSRSEMNVSTLELGDSALYLCASSSTGLETQYFGPGTRLLVL.

The V gene is TRBV29-1, the J gene TRBJ2-7; 7 positions agree with TRBD1. The CDR3 consists of 12 residues. J lost 1 base, V lost 5 bases, and 2 bases had no gene match. Germline V lookup: CDR1 SQVTM, CDR2 ANQGSEA. CDR3: CSVNRGSYEQYF. The CDR3 DNA reads TGCAGCGTTAACAGGGGATCCTACGAGCAGTACTTC.

The genes are TRBV10-1 and TRBJ2-6; D is unclear. Germline loops: CDR1 WNHNN, CDR2 SYGVQD (reference sequence). This CDR3 has 12 amino acids. Deletions cut 8 bases from V and 2 bases from J, with 4 bases between. CDR3 sequence reads: CASSPGANVLTF. The CDR3 bases are TGCGCCAGCTCTCCTGGGGCCAACGTCCTGACTTTC.

This clone was found a few times. The sample contains more than one DNA sequence encoding this CDR3. This rearrangement joins TRBV20-1 to TRBJ1-1; D possibly corresponds to TRBD1 (6 bases). Germline V gene sequence: CDR1 DFQATT, CDR2 SNEGSKA (reference sequence). V gave up 1 base and J gave up 6 bases, with 6 bases separating them. The length of the CDR3 is 11 residues. CDR3 nucleotides: TGCAGTGCTAGAGGGACAGCTGAAGCTTTCTTT. Amino acids: CSARGTAEAFF.

This sequence joins TRBV5-6 and TRBJ2-7, with D possibly matching TRBD2 (6 bases). This CDR3 has 15 residues. Germline V gives CDR1 SGHDT, CDR2 YYEEEE. The ends were cut back, 4 bases at V and 0 bases at J, with 14 bases in the middle. As DNA, the CDR3 is TGTGCCAGCAGCCCGGCGGGGCCGTACTCCTACGAGCAGTACTTC. Encoded protein: CASSPAGPYSYEQYF.